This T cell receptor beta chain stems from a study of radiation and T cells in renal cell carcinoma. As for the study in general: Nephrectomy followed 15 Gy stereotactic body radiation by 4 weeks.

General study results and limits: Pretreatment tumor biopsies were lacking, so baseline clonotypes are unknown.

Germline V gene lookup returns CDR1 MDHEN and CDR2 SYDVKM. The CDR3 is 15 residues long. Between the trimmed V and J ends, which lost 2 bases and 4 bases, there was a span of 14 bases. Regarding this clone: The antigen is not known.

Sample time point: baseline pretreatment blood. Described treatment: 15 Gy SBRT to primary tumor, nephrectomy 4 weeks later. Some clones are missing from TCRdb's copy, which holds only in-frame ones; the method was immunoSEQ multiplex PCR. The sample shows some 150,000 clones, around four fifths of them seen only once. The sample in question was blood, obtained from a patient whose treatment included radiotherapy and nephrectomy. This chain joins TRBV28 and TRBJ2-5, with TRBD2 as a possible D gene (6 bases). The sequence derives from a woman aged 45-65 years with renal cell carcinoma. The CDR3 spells CASSLRASAVETQYF. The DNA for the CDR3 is TGTGCCAGCAGTTTAAGGGCTAGCGCGGTAGAGACCCAGTACTTC.